Each of the 13 T cell receptor beta chains below was sequenced from the same sample in a study of blood T cell repertoires in COVID-19 (dated by TCRdb to the early 2020s). Receptors were amplified or captured by the immunoSEQ multiplex PCR assay. TCRdb obtained this table from immuneACCESS and retained in-frame rearrangements with V and J assigned. These tables miss some clones; where compared with another copy, unresolved V genes account for less than half of the shortfall, and the remainder is unexplained. The sample table contains 150,000 to 200,000 clones; only one count was recorded for approximately 84% of them. Together, the top ten hold about a fifth of the sample. Specimen: peripheral blood. The source of these receptors is a woman older than 75 with acute or convalescent COVID-19.

The V and J genes are TRBV4-3 and TRBJ2-7, with D perhaps matching TRBD1 (5 bases). The CDR3 is made up of 13 amino acids. The germline gives CDR1 LGHNA, CDR2 YSLEER. The ends were cut back, 3 bases at V and 3 bases at J, with 9 bases in the middle. The DNA of the CDR3 is TGCGCCAGCAGCCACAGGGAAGACTACGAGCAGTACTTC. Encoded protein: CASSHREDYEQYF.

The rearrangement uses TRBV29-1 and TRBJ2-7, with D possibly matching TRBD2 (6 bases). The CDR3 runs 14 residues. Germline CDR1 reads SQVTM; CDR2 reads ANQGSEA. Trimming left V 3 bases short and J 6 bases short, with 18 bases between. The CDR3 DNA follows: TGCAGCGTTGAGGTTTTGGGGGGTAACGTCGAGCAGTACTTC. Translated, it gives CSVEVLGGNVEQYF.

This chain joins TRBV28 and TRBJ1-2, with D unresolved. V lost 7 bases, J lost 4 bases, and 25 bases lay in between. Germline lookup yields CDR1 MDHEN and CDR2 SYDVKM. CDR3 length: 17 amino acids. The CDR3 is CASTTDPSRGTGYGYTF. CDR3 bases: TGTGCCAGCACCACCGACCCGAGTCGGGGAACGGGCTATGGCTACACCTTC.

The V gene is TRBV6-5, the J gene TRBJ1-2, with 7 nucleotides matching TRBD1. V was pared by 5 bases and J by 2 bases, with 2 bases of the junction left unmatched. The CDR3 has 13 residues. CDR1 is MNHEY and CDR2 is SVGAGI in the germline V gene. CDR3 sequence reads: CASSRTGNYGYTF. For the CDR3, the DNA is TGTGCCAGCAGTAGGACAGGAAACTATGGCTACACCTTC.

The chain has TRBV19 and TRBJ2-5, with TRBD2 as a possible D gene (6 bases). Germline CDR1 LNHDA, CDR2 SQIVND (reference sequence). CDR3 size: 15 residues. Trimming took 3 bases from V and 3 from J, leaving 14 bases between them. This CDR3 is CASSIGRTTKETQYF. CDR3 sequence (DNA): TGTGCCAGTAGTATCGGCCGGACTACTAAAGAGACCCAGTACTTC.

This chain joins TRBV6-5 and TRBJ2-7; no clear D. V lost 7 bases to trimming and J lost 0 bases, with 10 bases between them. This CDR3 comprises 13 residues. Germline V lookup: CDR1 MNHEY, CDR2 SVGAGI. This chain's CDR3 is CASTQSLSYEQYF. Written as DNA, the CDR3 is TGTGCCAGCACGCAGTCCCTCTCCTACGAGCAGTACTTC.

The chain is built from TRBV27 and TRBJ1-6, with TRBD1 identical over 7 bases. The V gene's germline CDR1 is MNHEY and CDR2 SMNVEV (reference sequence). The CDR3 is 17 amino acids. V lost 4 bases to trimming and J lost 7 bases; unmatched junction nucleotides: 13. CDR3 region: CASSSSGQAARNSPLHF. For the CDR3, the DNA is TGTGCCAGCAGTTCCTCCGGACAGGCAGCCAGAAATTCACCCCTCCACTTT.

This chain uses TRBV7-6 with TRBJ1-3, with D unresolved. The CDR3 sequence is 13 residues long. The V gene lost 1 base and the J gene lost 5 bases, with 6 bases spanning the gap. Germline-derived CDR1 and CDR2 are SGHVS and FNYEAQ. The CDR3 coding sequence is TGTGCCAGCAGCTTAGGTGGGCGAAACACCATATATTTT. Its translation: CASSLGGRNTIYF.

The V and J genes are TRBV18 and TRBJ2-3; 15 positions match TRBD2. The germline gives CDR1 KGHSH, CDR2 LQKENI. V shed 3 bases, J shed 5 bases, and the junction held 6 bases outside the gene matches. CDR3 size: 17 residues. The CDR3 here is CASSPPGLAGGLDTQYF. The CDR3 region has the DNA TGTGCCAGCTCACCCCCGGGACTAGCGGGAGGATTAGATACGCAGTATTTT.

The J gene is TRBJ2-3, the V gene TRBV15; TRBD1 matches at 8 bases. The CDR3 is 16 amino acids. V lost 0 bases and J lost 6; bases outside the gene matches: 8. CDR1 is LNHNV, CDR2 YYDKDF, per germline (reference sequence). In DNA form, the CDR3 reads TGTGCCACCAGCAGAGATGGCGCAGGGGGCTACGATACGCAGTATTTT. The encoded protein is CATSRDGAGGYDTQYF.

The chain combines TRBV9 with TRBJ1-2; D is perhaps TRBD1 (5 bases). Trimming took off 3 bases at V and 4 bases at J, with 10 bases between the two ends. The CDR3 has 13 residues. The germline V gene encodes CDR1 SGDLS and CDR2 YYNGEE. CDR3 residues: CASSAIDSYGYTF. The CDR3 nucleotides read TGTGCCAGCAGCGCTATCGACAGCTATGGCTACACCTTC.

This sequence joins TRBV3-1 (or the pseudogene TRBV3-2) and TRBJ2-1; 7 bases agree with TRBD2. Germline lookup yields CDR1 LGHDT and CDR2 YNNKEL (reference sequence). The CDR3 sequence is 14 residues long. The V and J ends lost 1 base and 8 bases, in that order; junction bases with no gene match: 5. The CDR3 reads CASSQGPTSDEQFF. In DNA, the CDR3 is TGTGCCAGCAGCCAAGGTCCTACTAGCGATGAGCAGTTCTTC.

V usage is TRBV27 and J usage is TRBJ2-2, with 7 nucleotides matching TRBD2. V dropped 7 bases and J dropped 4; count of bases not matched to a gene: 15. Germline loops: CDR1 MNHEY, CDR2 SMNVEV (reference sequence). The CDR3 spans 17 residues. The CDR3 region is CASTSFWAGEVTGELFF. CDR3 DNA: TGTGCCAGCACCTCTTTCTGGGCGGGAGAGGTCACCGGGGAGCTGTTTTTT.